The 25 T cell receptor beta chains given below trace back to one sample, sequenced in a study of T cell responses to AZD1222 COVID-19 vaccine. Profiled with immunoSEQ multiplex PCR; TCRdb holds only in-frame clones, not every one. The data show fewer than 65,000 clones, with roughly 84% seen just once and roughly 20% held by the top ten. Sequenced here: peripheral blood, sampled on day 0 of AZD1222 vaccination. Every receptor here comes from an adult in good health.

The CDR3: CASSFGQGNSPLHF. CDR3 nucleotide sequence: TGTGCCAGCAGCTTCGGACAGGGAAATTCACCCCTCCACTTT. This sequence joins TRBV11-3 and TRBJ1-6; 8 bases are a match to TRBD1. The CDR3 length is 14 residues. In germline, CDR1 is SGHNT, CDR2 YENEEA. Unmatched junction bases numbered 2, after V lost 3 bases and J lost 7 bases.

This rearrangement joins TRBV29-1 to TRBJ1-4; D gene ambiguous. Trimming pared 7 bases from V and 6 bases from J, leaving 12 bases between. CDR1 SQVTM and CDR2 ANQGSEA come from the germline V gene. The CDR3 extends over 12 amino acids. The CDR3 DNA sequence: TGCAGCGCCCCCTACGGTTATGAAAAACTGTTTTTT. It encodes CSAPYGYEKLFF.

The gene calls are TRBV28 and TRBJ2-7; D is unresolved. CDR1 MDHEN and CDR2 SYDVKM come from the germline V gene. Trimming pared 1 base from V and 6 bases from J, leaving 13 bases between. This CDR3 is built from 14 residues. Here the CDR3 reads CASSLYPNRREQYF. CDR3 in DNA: TGTGCCAGCAGTTTATACCCGAACCGCCGCGAGCAGTACTTC.

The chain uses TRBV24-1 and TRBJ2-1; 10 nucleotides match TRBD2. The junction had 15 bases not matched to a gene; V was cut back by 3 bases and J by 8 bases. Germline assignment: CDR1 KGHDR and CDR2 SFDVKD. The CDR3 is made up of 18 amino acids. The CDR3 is CATSDPLEPSGRVDEQFF. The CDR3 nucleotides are TGTGCCACCAGTGATCCCCTAGAGCCGAGCGGGAGGGTTGATGAGCAGTTCTTC.

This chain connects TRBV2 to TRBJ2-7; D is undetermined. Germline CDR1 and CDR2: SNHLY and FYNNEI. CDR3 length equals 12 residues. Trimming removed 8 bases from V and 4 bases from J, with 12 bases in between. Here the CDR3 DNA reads TGTGCCAGCGGACCGGACGGGTACGAGCAGTACGTC. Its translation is CASGPDGYEQYV.

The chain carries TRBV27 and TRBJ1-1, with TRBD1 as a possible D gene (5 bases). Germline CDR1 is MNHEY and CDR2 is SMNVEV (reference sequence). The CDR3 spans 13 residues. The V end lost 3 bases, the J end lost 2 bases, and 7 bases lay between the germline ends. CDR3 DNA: TGTGCCAGCAGTTTCACAGGTAACACTGAAGCTTTCTTT. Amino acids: CASSFTGNTEAFF.

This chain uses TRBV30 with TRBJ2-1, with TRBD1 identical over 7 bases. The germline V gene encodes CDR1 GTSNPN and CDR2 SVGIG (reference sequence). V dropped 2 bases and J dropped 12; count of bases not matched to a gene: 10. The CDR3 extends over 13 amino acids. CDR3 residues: CAWSQRQGVGQFF. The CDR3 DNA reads TGTGCCTGGAGTCAAAGACAGGGTGTGGGGCAGTTCTTC.

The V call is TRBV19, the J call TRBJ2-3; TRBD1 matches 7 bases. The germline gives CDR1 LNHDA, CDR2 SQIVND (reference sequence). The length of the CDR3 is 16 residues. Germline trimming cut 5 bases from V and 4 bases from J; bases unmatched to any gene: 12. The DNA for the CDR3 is TGTGCCAGTAGTTCTCTCGGACAGGATAGGGCAGATACGCAGTATTTT. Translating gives CASSSLGQDRADTQYF.

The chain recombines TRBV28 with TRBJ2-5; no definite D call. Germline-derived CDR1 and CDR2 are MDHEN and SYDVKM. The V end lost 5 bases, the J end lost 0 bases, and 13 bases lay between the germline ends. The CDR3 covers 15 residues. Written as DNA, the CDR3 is TGTGCCAGCAGTGCCCTGGGAAATAACCAAGAGACCCAGTACTTC. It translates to CASSALGNNQETQYF.

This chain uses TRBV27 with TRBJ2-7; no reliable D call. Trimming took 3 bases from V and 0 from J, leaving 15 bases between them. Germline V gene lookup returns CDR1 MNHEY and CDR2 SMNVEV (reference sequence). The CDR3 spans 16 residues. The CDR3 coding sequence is TGTGCCAGCAGTTTTGGTCCTCCCGAACTCTCCTACGAGCAGTACTTC. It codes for CASSFGPPELSYEQYF.

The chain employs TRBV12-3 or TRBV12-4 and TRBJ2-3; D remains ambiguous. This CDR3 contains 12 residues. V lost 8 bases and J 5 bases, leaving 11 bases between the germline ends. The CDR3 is CASGPDGDTQYF. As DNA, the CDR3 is TGTGCCAGCGGTCCTGACGGAGATACGCAGTATTTT.

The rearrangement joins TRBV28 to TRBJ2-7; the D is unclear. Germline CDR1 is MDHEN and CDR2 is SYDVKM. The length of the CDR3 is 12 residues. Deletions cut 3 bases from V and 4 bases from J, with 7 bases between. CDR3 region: CASSFSLYEQYF. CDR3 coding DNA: TGTGCCAGCAGTTTTTCACTGTACGAGCAGTACTTC.

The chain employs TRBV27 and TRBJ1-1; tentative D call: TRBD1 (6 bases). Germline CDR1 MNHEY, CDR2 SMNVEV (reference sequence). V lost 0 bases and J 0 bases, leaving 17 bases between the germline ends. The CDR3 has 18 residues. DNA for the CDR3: TGTGCCAGCAGTTTATCCACTATTTTTCAGGGGATGAACACTGAAGCTTTCTTT. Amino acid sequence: CASSLSTIFQGMNTEAFF.

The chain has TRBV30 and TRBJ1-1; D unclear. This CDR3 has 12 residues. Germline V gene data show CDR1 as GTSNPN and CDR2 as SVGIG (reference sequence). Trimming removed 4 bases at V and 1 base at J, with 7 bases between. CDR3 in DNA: TGTGCCTGGAAACCCCAGAACACTGAAGCTTTCTTT. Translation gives CAWKPQNTEAFF.

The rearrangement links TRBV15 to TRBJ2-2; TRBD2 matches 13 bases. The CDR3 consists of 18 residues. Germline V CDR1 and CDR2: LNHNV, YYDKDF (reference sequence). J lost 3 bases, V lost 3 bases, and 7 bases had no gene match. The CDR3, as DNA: TGTGCCACCAGCAGTAAAGGGACTAGCGGGACTCACACCGGGGAGCTGTTTTTT. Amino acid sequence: CATSSKGTSGTHTGELFF.

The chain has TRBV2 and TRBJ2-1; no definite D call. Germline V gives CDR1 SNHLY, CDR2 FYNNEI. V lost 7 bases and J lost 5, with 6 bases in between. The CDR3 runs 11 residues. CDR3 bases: TGTGCCAGCACCTACGACAATGAGCAGTTCTTC. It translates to CASTYDNEQFF.

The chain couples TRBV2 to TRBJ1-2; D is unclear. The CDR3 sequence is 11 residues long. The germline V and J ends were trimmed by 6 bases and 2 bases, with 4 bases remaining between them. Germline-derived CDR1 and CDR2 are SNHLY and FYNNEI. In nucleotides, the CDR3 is TGTGCCAGCAGCCCGAACTATGGCTACACCTTC. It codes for CASSPNYGYTF.

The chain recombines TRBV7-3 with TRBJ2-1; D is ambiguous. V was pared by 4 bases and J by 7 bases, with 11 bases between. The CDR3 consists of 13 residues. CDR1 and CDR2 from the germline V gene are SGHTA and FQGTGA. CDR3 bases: TGTGCCAGCAGCTCGACTGATATTAATGAGCAGTTCTTC. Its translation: CASSSTDINEQFF.

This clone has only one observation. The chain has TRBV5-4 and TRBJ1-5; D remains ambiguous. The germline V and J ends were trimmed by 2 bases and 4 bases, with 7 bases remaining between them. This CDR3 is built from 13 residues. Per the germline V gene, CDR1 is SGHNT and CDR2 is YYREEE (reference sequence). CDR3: CASSLDRNQPQHF. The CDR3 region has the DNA TGTGCCAGCAGCTTAGATAGAAATCAGCCCCAGCATTTT.

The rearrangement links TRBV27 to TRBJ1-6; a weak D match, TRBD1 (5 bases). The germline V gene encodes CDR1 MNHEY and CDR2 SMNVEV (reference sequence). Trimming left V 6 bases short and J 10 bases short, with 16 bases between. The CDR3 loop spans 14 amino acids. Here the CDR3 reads CASRFDRGGSPLHF. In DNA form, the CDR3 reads TGTGCCAGCAGATTCGATAGGGGTGGGTCACCCCTCCACTTT.

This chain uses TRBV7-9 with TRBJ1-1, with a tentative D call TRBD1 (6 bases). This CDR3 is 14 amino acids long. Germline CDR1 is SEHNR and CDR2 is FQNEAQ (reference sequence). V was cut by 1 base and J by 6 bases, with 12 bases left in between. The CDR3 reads CASSLEGGRAEAFF. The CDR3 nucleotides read TGTGCCAGCAGCTTAGAAGGGGGTCGGGCTGAAGCTTTCTTT.

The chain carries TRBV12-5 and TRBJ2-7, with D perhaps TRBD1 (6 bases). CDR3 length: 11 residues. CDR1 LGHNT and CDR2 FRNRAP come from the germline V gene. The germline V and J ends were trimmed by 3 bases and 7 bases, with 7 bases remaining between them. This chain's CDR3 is CASGLGGEQYF. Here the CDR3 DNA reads TGTGCTAGTGGTTTAGGGGGTGAGCAGTACTTC.

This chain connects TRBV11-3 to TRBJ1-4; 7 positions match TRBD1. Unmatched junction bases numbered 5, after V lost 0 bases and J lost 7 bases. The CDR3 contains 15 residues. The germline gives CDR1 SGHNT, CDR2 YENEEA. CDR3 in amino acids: CASSLDSPGGEKLFF. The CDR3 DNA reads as TGTGCCAGCAGCTTAGATAGCCCAGGGGGTGAAAAACTGTTTTTT.

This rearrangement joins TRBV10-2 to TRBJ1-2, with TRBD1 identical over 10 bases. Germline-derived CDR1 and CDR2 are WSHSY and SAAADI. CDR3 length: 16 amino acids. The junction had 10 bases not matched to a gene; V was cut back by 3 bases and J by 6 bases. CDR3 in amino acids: CASSDSAWTGGDGYTF. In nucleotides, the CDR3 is TGCGCCAGCAGTGACTCCGCCTGGACAGGGGGAGATGGCTACACCTTC.

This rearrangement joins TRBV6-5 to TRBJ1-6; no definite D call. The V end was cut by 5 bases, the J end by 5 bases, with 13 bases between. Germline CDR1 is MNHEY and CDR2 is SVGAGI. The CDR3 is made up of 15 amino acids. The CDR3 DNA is TGTGCCAGCAGTCGAAATCCAGCCGATAATTCACCCCTCCACTTT. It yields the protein CASSRNPADNSPLHF.